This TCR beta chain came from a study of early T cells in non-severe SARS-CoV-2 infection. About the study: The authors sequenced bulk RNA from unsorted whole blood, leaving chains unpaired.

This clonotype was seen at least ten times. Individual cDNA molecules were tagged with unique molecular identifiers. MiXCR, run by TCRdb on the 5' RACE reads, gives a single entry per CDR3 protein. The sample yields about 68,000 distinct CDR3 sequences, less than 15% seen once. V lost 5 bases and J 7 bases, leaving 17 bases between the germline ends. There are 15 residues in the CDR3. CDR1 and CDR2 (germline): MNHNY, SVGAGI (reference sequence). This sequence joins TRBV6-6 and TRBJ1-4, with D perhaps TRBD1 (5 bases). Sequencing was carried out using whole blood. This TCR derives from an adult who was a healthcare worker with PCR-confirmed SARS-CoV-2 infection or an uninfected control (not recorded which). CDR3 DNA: TGTGCCAGCAGTCCAACCCAGGGATATCTTGAAAAACTGTTTTTT. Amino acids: CASSPTQGYLEKLFF.